This T cell receptor beta chain was sequenced during a study of blood T cell repertoires in COVID-19. The wider study: Sources were T cells, B-cell-depleted T cells, or PBMCs; the material itself was cDNA or gDNA.

Under the authors' procedure: Reference gene primer amplification yielded estimated nucleated cell counts. Sequencing was performed with immunoSEQ multiplex PCR; in TCRdb, only in-frame clones are kept and a portion is missing. V and J calls and clone size follow that table, whereas D and trimming were derived from the DNA. The table lists 80,000 to 100,000 clones, approximately 86% of them singletons, with approximately 10% in the top ten. The germline gives CDR1 LGHDT, CDR2 YNNKEL (reference sequence). There are 14 residues in the CDR3. V was pared by 0 bases and J by 10 bases, with 3 bases of the junction left unmatched.

The receptor comes from a man aged 45-65 years with acute or convalescent COVID-19. The V call is TRBV3-1 (or the pseudogene TRBV3-2), the J call TRBJ2-1, with TRBD2 matching over 10 bases. The sequenced material came from peripheral blood. The CDR3 spells CASSQESGRGEQFF. CDR3 in DNA: TGTGCCAGCAGCCAAGAAAGCGGGAGGGGGGAGCAGTTCTTC.